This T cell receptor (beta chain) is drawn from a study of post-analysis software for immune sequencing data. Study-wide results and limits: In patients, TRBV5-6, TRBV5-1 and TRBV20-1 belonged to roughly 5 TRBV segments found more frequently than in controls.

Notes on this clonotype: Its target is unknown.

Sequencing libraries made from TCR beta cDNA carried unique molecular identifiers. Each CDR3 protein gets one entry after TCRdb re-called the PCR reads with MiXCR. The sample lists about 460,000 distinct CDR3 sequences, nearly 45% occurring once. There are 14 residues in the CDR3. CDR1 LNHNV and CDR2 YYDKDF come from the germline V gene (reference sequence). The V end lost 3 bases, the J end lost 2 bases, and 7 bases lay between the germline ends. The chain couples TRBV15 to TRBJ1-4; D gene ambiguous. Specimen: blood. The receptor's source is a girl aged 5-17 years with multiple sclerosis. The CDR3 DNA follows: TGTGCCACCAGCAGTAGGGTTACTAATGAAAAACTGTTTTTT. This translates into CATSSRVTNEKLFF.